Listed here is a single T cell receptor (beta chain). Enrolment of Seattle patients took place during active infection, and they were followed longitudinally. From germline, CDR1 is MNHNY and CDR2 SVGAGI (reference sequence). Trimming took 7 bases from V and 14 from J, leaving 12 bases between them. The CDR3 contains 11 residues. The data derive from a study of blood T cell repertoires in COVID-19. In the study's own analysis: How many nucleated cells were present was estimated from reference gene primer amplification. The protocol was immunoSEQ multiplex PCR, while the TCRdb copy is restricted to in-frame clones and leaves out a portion. For V, J and clone size, that table is used; D and trimming come from the DNA. The profile shows 200,000 to 250,000 clones, 65% to 90% of them singletons.

The receptor was derived from a man aged 45 to 65 with COVID-19, enrolled during active disease. The chain couples TRBV6-6 to TRBJ1-6; tentatively, D is TRBD1 (6 bases). The sequenced sample consisted of peripheral blood. DNA of the CDR3: TGTGCCAGCACCCTAAACAGGGCCCTCCACTTT. Its protein is CASTLNRALHF.